The source of this T cell receptor beta chain is a study of blood T cell repertoires in COVID-19. This CDR3 spans 18 amino acids. V lost 1 base, J lost 9 bases, and 14 bases stayed unmatched. Germline assignment: CDR1 LGHNT and CDR2 FRNRAP. Only in-frame clones appear in the TCRdb table, and some are missing; sequencing was by immunoSEQ multiplex PCR. This table holds under 200,000 clones, over 75% found once. The clonotype originates from a woman aged 40 to 50 with acute COVID-19. V gene TRBV12-5 combines with J gene TRBJ2-3; TRBD2 aligns across 12 bases. Sequences were obtained from PBMCs or T cells enriched from blood (not recorded which). The DNA for the CDR3 is TGTGCTAGTGGTTTGGGTGATGCTGGACTAGCGGGATTCTGGACGCAGTATTTT. It encodes CASGLGDAGLAGFWTQYF.